This T cell receptor beta chain is drawn from a study of CXCR3-negative and CXCR3-positive naive CD8 T cells. In regard to this clonotype: Its target is unknown.

UMI labels and 5' RACE were used to prepare the TRB cDNA libraries. Following a re-call of the 5' RACE reads, TCRdb has one entry per CDR3 protein and lacks DNA. The sample has 130,000 or so distinct CDR3 sequences. In germline, CDR1 is PRHDT, CDR2 FYEKMQ (reference sequence). The CDR3 is 12 amino acids. Study-wide findings and caveats: The TRB CDR3s that CXCR3-positive naive cells carried were more hydrophobic than those of CXCR3-negative naive cells.

This clonotype was obtained from a human donor in good health. Some clones in this sample may be carry-over from other donors' samples. The genes are TRBV13 and TRBJ1-5; there is no DNA to check the TCRdb D call of TRBD1. The sequenced sample consisted of naive CXCR3- CD8+ T cells from blood. The subset: CD45RO-CCR7+CD27+CD95- naive CD8+ T cells lacking CXCR3 (TNR3-). The CDR3 loop is CAGGGSNQPQHF. Looking up the rest from reference TRBV13 and TRBJ1-5 gives the full variable domain: AAGVIQSPRHLIKEKRETATLKCYPIPRHDTVYWYQQGPGQDPQFLISFYEKMQSDKGSIPDRFSAQQFSDYHSELNMSSLELGDSALYFCAGGGSNQPQHFGDGTRLSIL.